These 6 T cell receptor beta chains originate from one sample sequenced in a study of CD8 T cells in ankylosing spondylitis. TCRdb re-called the 5' RACE reads with MiXCR, one entry per CDR3 protein. The table lists about 240,000 distinct CDR3 sequences, over 9.5% of them singletons, with 2.6% in the top ten. The sequenced sample consisted of blood, either unsorted or a sorted T cell fraction (not recorded which). The receptor source for this set is a male donor with ankylosing spondylitis or in good health (not recorded which).

The table lists this clonotype with a few counts. This chain joins TRBV7-2 and TRBJ2-1; D tentatively reads TRBD1 or TRBD2 (6 bases each). CDR1 SGHTA and CDR2 FQGNSA come from the germline V gene. This CDR3 comprises 14 residues. Trimming pared 3 bases from V and 5 bases from J, leaving 11 bases between. CDR3 nucleotide sequence: TGTGCCAGCAGCTTGTCGGGGGCAGACAATGAGCAGTTCTTC. Its protein product is CASSLSGADNEQFF.

This clonotype was counted many times. The chain recombines TRBV12-3 or TRBV12-4 with TRBJ2-3, with a tentative D call TRBD2 (5 bases). V was clipped by 6 bases and J by 2 bases, with 18 bases between them. This CDR3 has 16 residues. In DNA form, the CDR3 reads TGTGCCAGCAGATATGAGGGATTCACAACCACAGATACGCAGTATTTT. The encoded protein is CASRYEGFTTTDTQYF.

In its sample, this clonotype was seen many times. The chain couples TRBV12-3 or TRBV12-4 to TRBJ1-2; D call uncertain. The CDR3 has 12 amino acids. V was shortened by 1 base and J by 2 bases, with 2 bases between the two germline ends. CDR3 nucleotides: TGTGCCAGCAGTTTAGTGAACTATGGCTACACCTTC. It specifies CASSLVNYGYTF.

This chain links TRBV7-3 with TRBJ1-2, with 8 bases fitting TRBD1. Germline-derived CDR1 and CDR2 are SGHTA and FQGTGA. This CDR3 is 14 amino acids long. Unmatched junction bases numbered 2, after V lost 2 bases and J lost 3 bases. The CDR3 DNA reads as TGTGCCAGCAGCTTACCGGGACAGGACTATGGCTACACCTTC. Its translation is CASSLPGQDYGYTF. Full variable domain (remainder filled in from reference TRBV7-3 and TRBJ1-2): GAGVSQTPSNKVTEKGKYVELRCDPISGHTALYWYRQSLGQGPEFLIYFQGTGAADDSGLPNDRFFAVRPEGSVSTLKIQRTERGDSAVYLCASSLPGQDYGYTFGSGTRLTVV.

As for this clonotype: One end of the junction does not line up with germline, which may come from a read error. The chain uses TRBV10-3 and TRBJ1-2; 9 nucleotides align to TRBD1. The CDR3 runs 14 residues. Germline loops: CDR1 ENHRY, CDR2 SYGVKD. The CDR3 bases are TGTGCCATCAGTGAGGCGGGACAGGGCTATGGCTACACCTTT. Its translation is CAISEAGQGYGYTF.

This chain uses TRBV19 with TRBJ1-2; D uncertain. The CDR3 sequence is 11 residues long. V dropped 8 bases and J dropped 0 bases, with 4 bases sitting between them. In germline, CDR1 is LNHDA, CDR2 SQIVND (reference sequence). The CDR3 DNA reads as TGTGCCAGTCGGGCTAACTATGGCTACACCTTC. It yields the protein CASRANYGYTF.